These 2 T cell receptor beta chains were all obtained from the same sample, sequenced in a study of shared clonotypes between healthy human individuals. Sequencing was performed with immunoSEQ multiplex PCR; in TCRdb, only in-frame clones are kept and a portion is missing. Here the sample spans about a million clones, about 70% being singletons. Input material: memory CD4+ T cells sorted from blood. Subset specified: CD45RA-negative fraction. These receptors originate from a man between 18 and 35 years old in good health.

The genes are TRBV6-5 and TRBJ2-7; 9 bases map to TRBD1. Trimming at V came to 4 bases and at J to 1 base, leaving 2 bases not matched to a gene. This CDR3 is 14 amino acids long. Germline V CDR1 and CDR2: MNHEY, SVGAGI. This CDR3 is CASSFGTGSYEQYF. DNA of the CDR3: TGTGCCAGCAGTTTTGGGACAGGGTCCTACGAGCAGTACTTC.

The CDR3 reads CASKTSGGPGELFF. CDR3 coding DNA: TGTGCCAGCAAGACTAGCGGGGGCCCCGGGGAGCTGTTTTTT. The chain uses TRBV2 and TRBJ2-2; 12 nucleotides agree with TRBD2. Trimming at V came to 7 bases and at J to 6 bases, leaving 3 bases not matched to a gene. CDR1 and CDR2 (germline): SNHLY, FYNNEI. There are 14 residues in the CDR3.